These T cell receptor beta chains were read from a single sample in a study of T cells in localized non-small cell lung cancer. Method: immunoSEQ multiplex PCR; TCRdb's copy keeps in-frame clones and lacks some. Found here are more than 15,000 clones, around nine tenths of them singletons; the top ten hold about 8.4%. Material: peripheral blood, obtained before any cancer treatment. These receptors were collected from a man aged 35-69 years with stage I lung adenocarcinoma. Both conserved end residues are part of each CDR3. A D gene is named only where the DNA matches it firmly.

v_gene	d_gene	j_gene	len	CDR3aa
TRBV28	.	TRBJ2-7	15	CASSLPAGPQYEQYF
TRBV19	.	TRBJ1-4	16	CASSWRPTGSGEKLFF
TRBV6-1	TRBD1	TRBJ2-3	15	CASRPTGFSTDTQYF
TRBV30	TRBD2	TRBJ2-3	15	CAWSVSAGVTDTQYF
TRBV14	.	TRBJ2-7	14	CASSQAGSSYEQYF
TRBV7-6	.	TRBJ2-5	13	CASSPRLGETQYF
TRBV6-6	TRBD1	TRBJ1-2	15	CASSFITGANYGYTF
TRBV18	.	TRBJ1-1	14	CASSPQGADTEAFF
TRBV10-3	.	TRBJ2-7	14	CAISGKDSSYEQYF
TRBV19	.	TRBJ1-5	12	CASKAGNQPQHF
TRBV5-1	TRBD1	TRBJ2-7	15	CASSLGDRGVTKEYF
TRBV6-4	.	TRBJ2-3	15	CASSEETGRADTQYF
TRBV9	.	TRBJ2-7	14	CASSVGQGGYEQYF
TRBV6-1	.	TRBJ1-1	14	CASSWVQSSTEAFF
TRBV7-7	.	TRBJ2-1	18	CASSLAPPGGLNYNEQFF
TRBV27	.	TRBJ1-6	17	CASSLYRGSSYNSPLHF
TRBV19	.	TRBJ1-4	15	CASTPGTGKGEKLFF
TRBV12-1	.	TRBJ2-7	16	CASSSARIQGAHEQYF
TRBV18	.	TRBJ2-3	14	CASFRDFSTDTQYF
TRBV27	.	TRBJ2-7	15	CASSPRGGSSYEQYF
TRBV11-2	.	TRBJ2-7	14	CASSLAGISYEQYF
TRBV10-3	TRBD2	TRBJ2-7	12	CAFGTTSYEQYF